The T cell receptor (beta chain) under discussion was sequenced for a study of OX40 agonist ivuxolimab in advanced cancers. Trimming pared 6 bases from V and 7 bases from J, leaving 16 bases between. The CDR3 totals 14 residues. Germline V gene data show CDR1 as MNHEY and CDR2 as SVGAGI. Patients who had autoimmune disease history or got systemic immunosuppression were left out. Assay: immunoSEQ multiplex PCR; the TCRdb copy retains only in-frame clones and omits some. The repertoire consists of 60,000 to 75,000 clones, with roughly nine tenths occurring once and the leading ten covering approximately 1.3%.

The source material was CD4+ or CD8+ T cells sorted from blood, sampled in a trial of the OX40 agonist ivuxolimab. This sequence joins TRBV6-5 and TRBJ1-3, with TRBD1 as a possible D gene (5 bases). The sequence was obtained from an adult with an advanced solid tumor such as melanoma, head and neck, liver or kidney cancer. CDR3 coding DNA: TGTGCCAGCAGCCTCCGGGACTCAAGGAACACCATATATTTT. Protein: CASSLRDSRNTIYF.